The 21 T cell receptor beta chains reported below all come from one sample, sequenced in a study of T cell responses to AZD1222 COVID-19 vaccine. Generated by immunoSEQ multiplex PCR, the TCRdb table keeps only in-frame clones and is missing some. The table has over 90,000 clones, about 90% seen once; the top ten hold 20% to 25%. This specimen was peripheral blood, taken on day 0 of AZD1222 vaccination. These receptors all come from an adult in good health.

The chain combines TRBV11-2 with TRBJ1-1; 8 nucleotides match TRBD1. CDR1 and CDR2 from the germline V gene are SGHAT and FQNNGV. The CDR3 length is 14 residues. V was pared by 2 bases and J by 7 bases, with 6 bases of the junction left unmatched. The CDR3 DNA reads TGTGCCAGCAGCTTACGGGACAGGACTTTTGAAGCTTTCTTT. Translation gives CASSLRDRTFEAFF.

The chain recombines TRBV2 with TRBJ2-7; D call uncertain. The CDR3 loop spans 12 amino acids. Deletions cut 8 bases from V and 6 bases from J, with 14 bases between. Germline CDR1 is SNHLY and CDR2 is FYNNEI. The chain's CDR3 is CASGISPAEQYF. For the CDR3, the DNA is TGTGCCAGCGGGATTTCCCCAGCCGAGCAGTACTTC.

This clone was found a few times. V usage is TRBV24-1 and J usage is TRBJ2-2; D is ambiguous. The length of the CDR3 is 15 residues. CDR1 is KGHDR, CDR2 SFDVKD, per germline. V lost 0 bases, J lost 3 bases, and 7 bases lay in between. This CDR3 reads CATSDLGSDTGELFF. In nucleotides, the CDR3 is TGTGCCACCAGTGATTTGGGGTCGGACACCGGGGAGCTGTTTTTT.

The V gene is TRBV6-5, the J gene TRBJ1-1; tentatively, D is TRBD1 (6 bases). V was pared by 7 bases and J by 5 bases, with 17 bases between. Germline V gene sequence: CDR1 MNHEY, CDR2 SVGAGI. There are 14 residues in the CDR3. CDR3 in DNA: TGTGCCAGCACCTTCAGGGGCCGCGAAACTGAAGCTTTCTTT. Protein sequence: CASTFRGRETEAFF.

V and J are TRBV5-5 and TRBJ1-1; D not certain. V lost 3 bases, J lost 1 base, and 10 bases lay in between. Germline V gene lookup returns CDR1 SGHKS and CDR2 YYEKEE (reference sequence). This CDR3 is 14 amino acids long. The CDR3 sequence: CASSWDTANTEAFF. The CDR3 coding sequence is TGTGCCAGCAGCTGGGATACAGCGAACACTGAAGCTTTCTTT.

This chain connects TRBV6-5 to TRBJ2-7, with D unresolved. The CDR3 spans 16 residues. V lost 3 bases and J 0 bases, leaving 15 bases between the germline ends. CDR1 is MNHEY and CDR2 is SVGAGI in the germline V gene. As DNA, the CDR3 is TGTGCCAGCAGTTATAGTAAAACATACAGCTCCTACGAGCAGTACTTC. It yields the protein CASSYSKTYSSYEQYF.

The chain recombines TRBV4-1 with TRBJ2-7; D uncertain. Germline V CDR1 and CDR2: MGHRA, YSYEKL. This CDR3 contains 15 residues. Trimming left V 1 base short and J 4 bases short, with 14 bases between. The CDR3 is CASSQGHSFGYEQYF. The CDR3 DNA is TGCGCCAGCAGCCAAGGACACTCCTTCGGGTACGAGCAGTACTTC.

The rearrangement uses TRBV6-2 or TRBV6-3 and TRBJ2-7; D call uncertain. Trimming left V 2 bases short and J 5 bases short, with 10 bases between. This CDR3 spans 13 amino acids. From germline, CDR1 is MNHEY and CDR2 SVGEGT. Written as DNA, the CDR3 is TGTGCCAGCAGTTACGACCCCATCAACGAGCAGTACTTC. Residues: CASSYDPINEQYF.

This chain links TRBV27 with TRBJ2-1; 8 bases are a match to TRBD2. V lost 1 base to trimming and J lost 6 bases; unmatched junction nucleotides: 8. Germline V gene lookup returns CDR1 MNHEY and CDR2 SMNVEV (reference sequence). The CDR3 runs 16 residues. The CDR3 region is CASSLFSGGYVNEQFF. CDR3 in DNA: TGTGCCAGCAGTTTATTCTCGGGAGGGTATGTCAATGAGCAGTTCTTC.

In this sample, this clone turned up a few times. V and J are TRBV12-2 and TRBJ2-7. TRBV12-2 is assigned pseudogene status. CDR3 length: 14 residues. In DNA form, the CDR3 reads TGTGCAAGTCGCTTAGTCTGTGCTCCCTACGAGCAGTACTTC. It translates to CASRLVCAPYEQYF.

CDR3 sequence reads: CASSILGTATFF. CDR3 in DNA: TGTGCCAGCAGCATTCTAGGGACAGCAACTTTCTTT. The chain couples TRBV11-2 to TRBJ1-1; 7 positions match TRBD1. J was trimmed by 12 bases and V by 5 bases; bases with no gene match: 9. CDR3 length: 12 amino acids. Looked up from germline, CDR1 is SGHAT and CDR2 is FQNNGV.

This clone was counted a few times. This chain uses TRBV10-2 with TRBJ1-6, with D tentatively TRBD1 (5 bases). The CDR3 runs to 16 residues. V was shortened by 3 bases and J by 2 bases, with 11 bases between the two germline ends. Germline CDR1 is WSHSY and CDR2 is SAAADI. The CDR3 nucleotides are TGCGCCAGCAGTGACCAGGGAGGGACCTATAATTCACCCCTCCACTTT. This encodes CASSDQGGTYNSPLHF.

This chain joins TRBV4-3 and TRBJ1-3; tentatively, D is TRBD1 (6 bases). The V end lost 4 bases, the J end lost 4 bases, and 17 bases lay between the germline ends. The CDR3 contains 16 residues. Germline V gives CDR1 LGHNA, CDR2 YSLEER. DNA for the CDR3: TGCGCCAGCAGCCTCCTGACAGGCTTGGGGGGAAACACCATATATTTT. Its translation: CASSLLTGLGGNTIYF.

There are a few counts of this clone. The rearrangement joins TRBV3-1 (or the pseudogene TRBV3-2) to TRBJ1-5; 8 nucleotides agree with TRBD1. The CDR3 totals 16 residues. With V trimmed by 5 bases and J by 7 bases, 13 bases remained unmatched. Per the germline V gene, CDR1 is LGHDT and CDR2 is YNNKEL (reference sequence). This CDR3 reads CASSTGQGRPEQPQHF. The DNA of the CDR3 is TGTGCCAGCAGCACCGGACAGGGCCGCCCCGAACAGCCCCAGCATTTT.

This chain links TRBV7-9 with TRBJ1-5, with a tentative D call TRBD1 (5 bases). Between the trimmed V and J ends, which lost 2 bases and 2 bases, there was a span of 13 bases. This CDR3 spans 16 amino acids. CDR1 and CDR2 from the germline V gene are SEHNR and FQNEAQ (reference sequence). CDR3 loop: CASSLYGRAGNQPQHF. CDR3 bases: TGTGCCAGCAGCTTATATGGCAGGGCTGGCAATCAGCCCCAGCATTTT.

In nucleotides, the CDR3 is TGTGCCAGCAGCGCAGTTGCGAGCCCCGTAGCGGATACGCAGTATTTT. Translation gives CASSAVASPVADTQYF. The rearrangement links TRBV9 to TRBJ2-3, with TRBD2 as a possible D gene (5 bases). Per the germline V gene, CDR1 is SGDLS and CDR2 is YYNGEE. This CDR3 contains 16 residues. Trimming stripped 3 bases from V and 6 bases from J, with 20 bases between. Drawing the rest from reference TRBV9 and TRBJ2-3, the complete variable domain is DSGVTQTPKHLITATGQRVTLRCSPRSGDLSVYWYQQSLDQGLQFLIQYYNGEERAKGNILERFSAQQFPDLHSELNLSSLELGDSALYFCASSAVASPVADTQYFGPGTRLTVL.

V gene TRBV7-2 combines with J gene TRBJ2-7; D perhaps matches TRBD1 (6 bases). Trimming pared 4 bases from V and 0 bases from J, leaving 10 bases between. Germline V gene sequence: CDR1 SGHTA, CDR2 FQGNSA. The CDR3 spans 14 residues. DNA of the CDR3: TGTGCCAGCAGCTCAGACAGGAGCTCCTACGAGCAGTACTTC. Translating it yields CASSSDRSSYEQYF.

The CDR3 is CASSSPSGGHYGYTF. CDR3 DNA sequence: TGTGCCAGCAGCTCACCCTCCGGGGGGCACTATGGCTACACCTTC. V is TRBV7-2 and J is TRBJ1-2, with D possibly TRBD1 on 6 matching bases. The V gene's germline CDR1 is SGHTA and CDR2 FQGNSA. V was pared by 4 bases and J by 3 bases, with 15 bases between. The CDR3 spans 15 residues.

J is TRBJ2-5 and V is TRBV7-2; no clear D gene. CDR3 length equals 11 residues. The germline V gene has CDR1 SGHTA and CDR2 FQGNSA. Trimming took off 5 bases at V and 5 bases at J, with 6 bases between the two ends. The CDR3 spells CASSPRETQYF. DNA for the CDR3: TGTGCCAGCAGCCCCAGGGAGACCCAGTACTTC. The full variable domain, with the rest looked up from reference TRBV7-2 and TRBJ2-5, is GAGVSQSPSNKVTEKGKDVELRCDPISGHTALYWYRQSLGQGLEFLIYFQGNSAPDKSGLPSDRFSAERTGGSVSTLTIQRTQQEDSAVYLCASSPRETQYFGPGTRLLVL.

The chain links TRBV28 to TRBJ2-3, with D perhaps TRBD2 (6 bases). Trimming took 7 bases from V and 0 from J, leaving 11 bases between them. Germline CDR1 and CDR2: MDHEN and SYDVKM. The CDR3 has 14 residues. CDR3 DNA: TGTGCCAGCAACCCCGGGGGAAGCACAGATACGCAGTATTTT. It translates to CASNPGGSTDTQYF. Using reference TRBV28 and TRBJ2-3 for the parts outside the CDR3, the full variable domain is DVKVTQSSRYLVKRTGEKVFLECVQDMDHENMFWYRQDPGLGLRLIYFSYDVKMKEKGDIPEGYSVSREKKERFSLILESASTNQTSMYLCASNPGGSTDTQYFGPGTRLTVL.

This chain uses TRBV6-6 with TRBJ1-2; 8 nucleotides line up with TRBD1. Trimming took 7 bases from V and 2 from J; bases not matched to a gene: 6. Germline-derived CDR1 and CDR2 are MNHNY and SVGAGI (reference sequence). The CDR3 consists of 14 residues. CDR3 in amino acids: CASTSDRANYGYTF. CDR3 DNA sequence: TGTGCCAGCACCTCGGACAGGGCAAACTATGGCTACACCTTC.